The sequence of this T cell receptor beta chain was determined in a study of cytotoxic CD8 clonotypes in ibrutinib-treated CLL. In the study overall: The group held 11 relapsed/refractory and under 16 treatment-naive patients, with under 18 IGHV unmutated.

Target depth was 1 in 200,000 to 1 in 1 million T cells, about 10x per clonotype. Here immunoSEQ multiplex PCR was the method, and the copy in TCRdb shows in-frame clones only, minus some. Seen here are about 300,000 clones, roughly 76% observed once, and the top ten hold around 5.3%. The V gene lost 1 base and the J gene lost 7 bases, with 4 bases spanning the gap. This CDR3 region has 11 residues. Germline CDR1 reads SGHAT; CDR2 reads FQNNGV. Study findings and constraints: Public clonotypes were seen rarely and were contracted or stable on treatment. At baseline, clonality was higher than in age-matched healthy donors and correlated with CD8+ counts.

Worth noting for this clone: Its cognate antigen is unknown. In the same sample, other DNA sequences code for this CDR3.

The origin of this receptor is a human donor with chronic lymphocytic leukemia. This specimen consisted of PBMCs, obtained at disease progression, from a patient treated with ibrutinib. The rearrangement links TRBV11-2 to TRBJ2-5; D not resolved. In DNA, the CDR3 is TGTGCCAGCAGCTTAGGCGGGACCCAGTACTTC. Translation gives CASSLGGTQYF.